This TCR beta chain stems from a study of long-term antiretroviral therapy in people with HIV. Researchers ran immunoSEQ v3.0 at survey level. Repertoires were generated with immunoSEQ multiplex PCR, while TCRdb's copy carries only in-frame clones and drops some. The table has approximately 17,000 clones, about 82% seen once. V gave up 5 bases and J gave up 8 bases; unmatched junction bases: 19. The germline gives CDR1 MNHEY, CDR2 SMNVEV (reference sequence). The CDR3 is 17 amino acids. This clonotype originated in a woman between 18 and 29 years old with HIV. The chain recombines TRBV27 with TRBJ1-2; 8 bases fit TRBD1. The sample in question was unsorted PBMCs, obtained 0.6 years after starting antiretroviral therapy. CDR3 region: CASSPISGRTGFWGYTF. The CDR3 region has the DNA TGTGCCAGCAGTCCCATCTCTGGTCGGACAGGGTTTTGGGGCTACACCTTC.